This is a list of T cell receptor beta chains from one sample in a study of cytomegalovirus exposure and HLA in healthy donors. Measured with immunoSEQ multiplex PCR; TCRdb has only the in-frame clones, and not every one. The table shows 130,000 or so clones, with approximately 87% occurring only once. The sample was PBMCs. The source of these receptors is a woman younger than 45 in good health and CMV-seronegative. The CDR3 runs from the conserved cysteine through the conserved F or W. A D gene is named only where the DNA matches it firmly. The size field is filled for only some rows; it gives once, few, many or a size class.

D: .
J: TRBJ1-6
size: few
V: TRBV9
DNA: TGTGCCAGCAGCCCTCTACCTTGGAGTTCACCCCTCCACTTT
CDR3: CASSPLPWSSPLHF

D: TRBD2
J: TRBJ2-1
size: .
V: TRBV4-1
DNA: TGCGCCAGCAGCCAAGGGACTAGCGGGGGAGATGAGCAGTTCTTC
CDR3: CASSQGTSGGDEQFF

D: TRBD1
J: TRBJ2-7
size: .
V: TRBV5-5
DNA: TGTGCCAGCAGCTTGGGGGGACAGGGCAGCTTCGAGCAGTACTTC
CDR3: CASSLGGQGSFEQYF

D: TRBD2
J: TRBJ2-2
size: few
V: TRBV6-1
DNA: TGTGCCAGCAGCGGACTAGGAACGGCCGGGGAGCTGTTTTTT
CDR3: CASSGLGTAGELFF

D: TRBD1
J: TRBJ1-2
size: .
V: TRBV5-1
DNA: TGCGCCAGCAGCTTGATTCCCCAGGGGGAAGGCTATGGCTACACCTTC
CDR3: CASSLIPQGEGYGYTF

D: .
J: TRBJ2-1
size: .
V: TRBV9
DNA: TGTGCCAGCAGCGTAGTTAGCTTCCATGAGCAGTTCTTC
CDR3: CASSVVSFHEQFF

D: .
J: TRBJ2-3
size: .
V: TRBV11-3
DNA: TGTGCCAGCAGCTTAGGCGTGAGGAATACGCAGTATTTT
CDR3: CASSLGVRNTQYF

D: .
J: TRBJ2-1
size: .
V: TRBV6-5
DNA: TGTGCCAGCAGTTACTCGAAAACACCTGCCTACAATGAGCAGTTCTTC
CDR3: CASSYSKTPAYNEQFF

D: TRBD2
J: TRBJ2-3
size: .
V: TRBV27
DNA: TGTGCCAGCAGTTTATTCAGCGGGGGGACCACAGATACGCAGTATTTT
CDR3: CASSLFSGGTTDTQYF

D: TRBD2
J: TRBJ2-5
size: .
V: TRBV12-5
DNA: TGTGCTAGTGGTTTAACCCGGCGGGAGGAGACCCAGTACTTC
CDR3: CASGLTRREETQYF

D: TRBD2
J: TRBJ2-2
size: .
V: TRBV7-2
DNA: TGTGCCAGCAGCTCTACTAGCGGGGGGGCCTCAGGGGAGCTGTTTTTT
CDR3: CASSSTSGGASGELFF

D: .
J: TRBJ2-2
size: .
V: TRBV30
DNA: TGTGCCTGGAGTGTACGGGTCGGAACCGGGGAGCTGTTTTTT
CDR3: CAWSVRVGTGELFF

D: TRBD1
J: TRBJ2-7
size: .
V: TRBV7-6
DNA: TGTGCCAGCAGCTTACGTTACAGGGGGAAATCCTACGAGCAGTACTTC
CDR3: CASSLRYRGKSYEQYF

D: .
J: TRBJ2-3
size: .
V: TRBV11-3
DNA: TGTGCCAGCAGCCCCTCTACAGATACGCAGTATTTT
CDR3: CASSPSTDTQYF

D: TRBD1
J: TRBJ1-6
size: .
V: TRBV7-6
DNA: TGTGCCAGCAGTTTTTCCGACAGGGCTAATTCACCCCTCCACTTT
CDR3: CASSFSDRANSPLHF

D: TRBD1
J: TRBJ2-2
size: .
V: TRBV5-1
DNA: TGCGCCAGCAGCTTGATCGCAGGGGGGAACACCGGGGAGCTGTTTTTT
CDR3: CASSLIAGGNTGELFF

D: TRBD2
J: TRBJ2-2
size: .
V: TRBV4-2
DNA: TGTGCCAGCACCCCTAATGGCGGGGGGTCCCCCACCGGGGAGCTGTTTTTT
CDR3: CASTPNGGGSPTGELFF

D: .
J: TRBJ1-1
size: .
V: TRBV5-1
DNA: TGCGCCAGCAGCTCTGCCCGGGTGAACACTGAAGCTTTCTTT
CDR3: CASSSARVNTEAFF

D: TRBD1
J: TRBJ1-1
size: .
V: TRBV30
DNA: TGTGCCTGGAGTTCCCCCGACAGGGGGCAGACTGAAGCTTTCTTT
CDR3: CAWSSPDRGQTEAFF

D: .
J: TRBJ1-1
size: .
V: TRBV9
DNA: TGTGCCAGCAGCGTAGGCGGGGGCCAATACACTGAAGCTTTCTTT
CDR3: CASSVGGGQYTEAFF

D: TRBD2
J: TRBJ2-3
size: few
V: TRBV7-2
DNA: TGTGCCAGCAGTTGGACTAGCGGGGGGGATGGTACGCAGTATTTT
CDR3: CASSWTSGGDGTQYF

D: TRBD2
J: TRBJ2-1
size: .
V: TRBV7-2
DNA: TGTGCCAGCAGCCCCCGCGGGGGGGCGTTCAATGAGCAGTTCTTC
CDR3: CASSPRGGAFNEQFF

D: .
J: TRBJ1-6
size: .
V: TRBV19
DNA: TGTGCCAGTAGTATAGCCCCCCAGGGCTGGGATAATTCACCCCTCCACTTT
CDR3: CASSIAPQGWDNSPLHF

D: .
J: TRBJ2-7
size: .
V: TRBV5-6
DNA: TGTGCCAGCAGCTTGGGAGGTAGCCCCTACGAGCAGTACTTC
CDR3: CASSLGGSPYEQYF

D: .
J: TRBJ1-6
size: .
V: TRBV11-2
DNA: TGTGCCAGCAGCCCTACCAGGGAATCCTCGTCCTTTTCACCCCTCCACTTT
CDR3: CASSPTRESSSFSPLHF

D: TRBD2
J: TRBJ2-1
size: .
V: TRBV7-2
DNA: TGTGCCAGCAGCTTAGACTCCCGGGGGGGCGTCAATGAGCAGTTCTTC
CDR3: CASSLDSRGGVNEQFF

D: .
J: TRBJ2-3
size: once
V: TRBV12-5
DNA: TGTGCTAGTGGTCCCCCTATGTCAGATACGCAGTATTTT
CDR3: CASGPPMSDTQYF

D: TRBD2
J: TRBJ2-5
size: .
V: TRBV29-1
DNA: TGCAGCGTCTCCCTCGGGGAGGGACTCTCCCAGTACTTC
CDR3: CSVSLGEGLSQYF

D: .
J: TRBJ2-2
size: many
V: TRBV19
DNA: TGTGCCAGTAGTATAGCCCGGCTAGTAGACACCGGGGAGCTGTTTTTT
CDR3: CASSIARLVDTGELFF

D: TRBD1
J: TRBJ1-2
size: .
V: TRBV6-5
DNA: TGTGCCAGCAGTTACTACAGGGGTATTAACTATGGCTACACCTTC
CDR3: CASSYYRGINYGYTF

D: .
J: TRBJ2-3
size: .
V: TRBV5-1
DNA: TGCGCCAGCAGCTACGGAGATCCTACAGATACGCAGTATTTT
CDR3: CASSYGDPTDTQYF

D: .
J: TRBJ1-1
size: .
V: TRBV5-1
DNA: TGCGCCAGCAGCTTGGGGTTCGGTATCACTGAAGCTTTCTTT
CDR3: CASSLGFGITEAFF

D: .
J: TRBJ1-2
size: .
V: TRBV19
DNA: TGTGCCAGTAGTGCAGCAGGGTACTATGGCTACACCTTC
CDR3: CASSAAGYYGYTF

D: .
J: TRBJ1-5
size: .
V: TRBV19
DNA: TGTGCCAGTAGTATCCCCGGGGATAGCAATCAGCCCCAGCATTTT
CDR3: CASSIPGDSNQPQHF

D: TRBD2
J: TRBJ2-3
size: .
V: TRBV2
DNA: TGTGCCAGCAGTAGACTAGCGGTAGGTCAAGATACGCAGTATTTT
CDR3: CASSRLAVGQDTQYF

D: .
J: TRBJ2-7
size: .
V: TRBV5-6
DNA: TGTGCCAGCAGCTCGGACAGCTTTTCCTACGAGCAGTACTTC
CDR3: CASSSDSFSYEQYF

D: .
J: TRBJ2-5
size: .
V: TRBV27
DNA: TGTGCCAGCAGTTTACGCAGGGGTGGAGAGACCCAGTACTTC
CDR3: CASSLRRGGETQYF

D: .
J: TRBJ2-5
size: .
V: TRBV11-3
DNA: TGTGCCAGCAGCTTAAACAGGCAAGAGACCCAGTACTTC
CDR3: CASSLNRQETQYF

D: .
J: TRBJ2-5
size: .
V: TRBV29-1
DNA: TGCAGCGTTGCTCAGTACCAAGAGACCCAGTACTTC
CDR3: CSVAQYQETQYF

D: .
J: TRBJ2-7
size: .
V: TRBV19
DNA: TGTGCCAGTAGCCCTACTAGCTCCTACGAGCAGTACTTC
CDR3: CASSPTSSYEQYF

D: TRBD1
J: TRBJ1-6
size: .
V: TRBV19
DNA: TGTGCCAGTACCACCTGGACAGGGATGGGCTATAATTCACCCCTCCACTTT
CDR3: CASTTWTGMGYNSPLHF

D: .
J: TRBJ2-7
size: .
V: TRBV30
DNA: TGTGCCTGGGCCAGGGAGGGGGGCCTCGAGCAGTACTTC
CDR3: CAWAREGGLEQYF

D: .
J: TRBJ2-7
size: .
V: TRBV6-1
DNA: TGTGCCAGCAGTGAAGCGCCGGGTACGGCATACGAGCAGTACTTC
CDR3: CASSEAPGTAYEQYF

D: TRBD1
J: TRBJ1-2
size: .
V: TRBV7-3
DNA: TGTGCCAGCAGTCCCGGGGCCGGGACAGGGGAGGATGGCTACACCTTC
CDR3: CASSPGAGTGEDGYTF

D: .
J: TRBJ2-4
size: .
V: TRBV15
DNA: TGTGCCACCAGCAGAGACCGACTAGCCAAAAACATTCAGTACTTC
CDR3: CATSRDRLAKNIQYF

D: .
J: TRBJ1-5
size: .
V: TRBV15
DNA: TGTGCCACCAGCAGAGTGATAGGGGTAAGGGGGCAGCCCCAGCATTTT
CDR3: CATSRVIGVRGQPQHF